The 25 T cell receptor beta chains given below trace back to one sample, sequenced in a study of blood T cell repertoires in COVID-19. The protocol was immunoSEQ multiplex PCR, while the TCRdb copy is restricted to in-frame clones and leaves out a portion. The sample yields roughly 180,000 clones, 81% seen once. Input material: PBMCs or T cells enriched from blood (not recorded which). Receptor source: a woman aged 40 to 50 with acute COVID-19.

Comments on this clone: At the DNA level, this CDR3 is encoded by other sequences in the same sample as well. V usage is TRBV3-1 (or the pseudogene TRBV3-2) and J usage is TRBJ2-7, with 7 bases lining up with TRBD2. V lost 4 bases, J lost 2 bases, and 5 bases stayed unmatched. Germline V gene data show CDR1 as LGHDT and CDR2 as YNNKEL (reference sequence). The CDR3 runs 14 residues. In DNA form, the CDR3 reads TGTGCCAGCAGCCGGACTAGTGTCGCCTACGAGCAGTACTTC. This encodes CASSRTSVAYEQYF.

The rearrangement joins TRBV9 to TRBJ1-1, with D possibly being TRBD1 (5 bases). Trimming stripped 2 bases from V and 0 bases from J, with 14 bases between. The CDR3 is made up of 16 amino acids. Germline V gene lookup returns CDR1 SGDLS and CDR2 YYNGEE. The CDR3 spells CASSVGGTRMNTEAFF. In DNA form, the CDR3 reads TGTGCCAGCAGCGTGGGGGGAACTCGTATGAACACTGAAGCTTTCTTT.

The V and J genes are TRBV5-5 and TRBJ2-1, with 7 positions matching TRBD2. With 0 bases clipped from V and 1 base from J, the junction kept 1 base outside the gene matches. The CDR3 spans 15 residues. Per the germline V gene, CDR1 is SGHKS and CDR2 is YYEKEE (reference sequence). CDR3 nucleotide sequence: TGTGCCAGCAGCTTGGTCGGGAGGTCCTACAATGAGCAGTTCTTC. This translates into CASSLVGRSYNEQFF.

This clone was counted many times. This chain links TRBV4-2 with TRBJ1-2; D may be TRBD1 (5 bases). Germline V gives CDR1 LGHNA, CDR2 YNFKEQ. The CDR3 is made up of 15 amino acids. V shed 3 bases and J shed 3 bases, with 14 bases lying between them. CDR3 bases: TGTGCCAGCAGCCATGATACGGGGGGGGACTATGGCTACACCTTC. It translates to CASSHDTGGDYGYTF.

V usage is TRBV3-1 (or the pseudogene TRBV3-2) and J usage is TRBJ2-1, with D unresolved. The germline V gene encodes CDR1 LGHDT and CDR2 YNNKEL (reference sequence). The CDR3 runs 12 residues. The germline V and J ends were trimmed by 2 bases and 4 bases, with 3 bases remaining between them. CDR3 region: CASSQIYNEQFF. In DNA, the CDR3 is TGTGCCAGCAGCCAAATATACAATGAGCAGTTCTTC.

CDR3 sequence reads: CASSLAGTNTQYF. The CDR3 DNA sequence: TGTGCCAGTAGCCTAGCGGGAACGAATACGCAGTATTTT. This chain links TRBV19 with TRBJ2-3; TRBD2 agrees at 9 bases. Germline CDR1 is LNHDA and CDR2 is SQIVND (reference sequence). CDR3 length: 13 amino acids. V trimming: 6 bases; J trimming: 7 bases; junction bases outside the gene matches: 5. The complete variable domain, with remaining parts taken from reference TRBV19 and TRBJ2-3, reads DGGITQSPKYLFRKEGQNVTLSCEQNLNHDAMYWYRQDPGQGLRLIYYSQIVNDFQKGDIAEGYSVSREKKESFPLTVTSAQKNPTAFYLCASSLAGTNTQYFGPGTRLTVL.

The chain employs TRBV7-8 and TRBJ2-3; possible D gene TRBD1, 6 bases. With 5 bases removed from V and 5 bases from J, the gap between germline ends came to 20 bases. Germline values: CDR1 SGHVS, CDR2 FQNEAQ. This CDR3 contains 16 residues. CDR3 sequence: CASSPRGTGPLDTQYF. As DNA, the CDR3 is TGTGCCAGCAGCCCCCGCGGTACAGGGCCTTTAGATACGCAGTATTTT.

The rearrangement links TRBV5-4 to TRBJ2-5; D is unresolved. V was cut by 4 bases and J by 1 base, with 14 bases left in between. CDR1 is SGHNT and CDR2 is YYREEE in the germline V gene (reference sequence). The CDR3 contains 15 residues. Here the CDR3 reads CASSPHRQGQETQYF. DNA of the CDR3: TGTGCCAGCAGCCCCCACCGACAAGGCCAAGAGACCCAGTACTTC.

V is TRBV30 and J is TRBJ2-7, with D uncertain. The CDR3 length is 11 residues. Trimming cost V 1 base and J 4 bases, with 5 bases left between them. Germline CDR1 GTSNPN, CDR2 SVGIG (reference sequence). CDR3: CAWSAQYEQYF. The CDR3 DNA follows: TGTGCCTGGAGTGCCCAGTACGAGCAGTACTTC. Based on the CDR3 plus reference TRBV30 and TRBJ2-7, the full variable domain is SQTIHQWPATLVQPVGSPLSLECTVEGTSNPNLYWYRQAAGRGLQLLFYSVGIGQISSEVPQNLSASRPQDRQFILSSKKLLLSDSGFYLCAWSAQYEQYFGPGTRLTVT.

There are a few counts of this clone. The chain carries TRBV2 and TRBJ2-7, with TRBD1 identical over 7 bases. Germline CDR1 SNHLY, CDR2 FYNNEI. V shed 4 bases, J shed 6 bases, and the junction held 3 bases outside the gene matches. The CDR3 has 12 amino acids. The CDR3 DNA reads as TGTGCCAGCAGTGCAGACAGGGCCGAGCAGTACGTC. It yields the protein CASSADRAEQYV.

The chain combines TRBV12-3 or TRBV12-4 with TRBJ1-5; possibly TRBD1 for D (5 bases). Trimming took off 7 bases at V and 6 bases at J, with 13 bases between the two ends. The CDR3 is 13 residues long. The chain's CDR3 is CASNAGGTQPQHF. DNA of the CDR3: TGTGCCAGCAATGCCGGGGGAACTCAGCCCCAGCATTTT.

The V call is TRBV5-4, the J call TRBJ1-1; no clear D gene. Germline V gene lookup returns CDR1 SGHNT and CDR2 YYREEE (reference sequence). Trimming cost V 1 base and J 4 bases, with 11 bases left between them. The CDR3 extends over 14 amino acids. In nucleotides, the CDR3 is TGTGCCAGCAGCTTGTTTTTCGGCGGCACTGAAGCTTTCTTT. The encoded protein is CASSLFFGGTEAFF. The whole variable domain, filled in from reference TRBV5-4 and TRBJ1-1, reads ETGVTQSPTHLIKTRGQQVTLRCSSQSGHNTVSWYQQALGQGPQFIFQYYREEENGRGNFPPRFSGLQFPNYSSELNVNALELDDSALYLCASSLFFGGTEAFFGQGTRLTVV.

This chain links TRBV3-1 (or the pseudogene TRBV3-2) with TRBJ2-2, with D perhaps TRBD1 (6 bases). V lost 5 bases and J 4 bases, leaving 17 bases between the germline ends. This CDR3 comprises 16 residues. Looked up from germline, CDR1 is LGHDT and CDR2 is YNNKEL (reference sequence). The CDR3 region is CASSAQGIMGTGELFF. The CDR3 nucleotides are TGTGCCAGCAGCGCACAGGGAATAATGGGCACCGGGGAGCTGTTTTTT.

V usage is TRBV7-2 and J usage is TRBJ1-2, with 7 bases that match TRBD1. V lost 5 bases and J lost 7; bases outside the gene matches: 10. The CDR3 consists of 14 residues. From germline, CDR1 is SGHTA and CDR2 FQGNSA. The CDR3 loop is CASSQDRPLGGYTF. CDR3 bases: TGTGCCAGCAGCCAGGACAGGCCACTCGGTGGCTACACCTTC.

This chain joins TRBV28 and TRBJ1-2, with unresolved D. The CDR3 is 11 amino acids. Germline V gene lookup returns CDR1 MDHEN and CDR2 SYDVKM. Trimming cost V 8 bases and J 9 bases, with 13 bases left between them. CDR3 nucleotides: TGTGCCAGCGGAACTGGAGGGAGCTACACCTTC. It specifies CASGTGGSYTF.

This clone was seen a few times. CDR3 protein: CASSSGTSVPSAQYF. CDR3 in DNA: TGTGCCAGCAGCTCCGGGACTTCCGTCCCTTCGGCGCAGTATTTT. The chain joins TRBV5-4 to TRBJ2-3; D may be TRBD2 (6 bases). This CDR3 has 15 amino acids. Trimming cost V 3 bases and J 10 bases, with 21 bases left between them. The germline V gene has CDR1 SGHNT and CDR2 YYREEE (reference sequence).

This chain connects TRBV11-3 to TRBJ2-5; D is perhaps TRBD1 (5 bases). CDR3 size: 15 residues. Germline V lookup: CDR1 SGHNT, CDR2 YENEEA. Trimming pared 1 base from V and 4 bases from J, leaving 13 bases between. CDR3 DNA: TGTGCCAGCAGCTTAGGGTTGACAGTCGGAGAGACCCAGTACTTC. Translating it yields CASSLGLTVGETQYF.

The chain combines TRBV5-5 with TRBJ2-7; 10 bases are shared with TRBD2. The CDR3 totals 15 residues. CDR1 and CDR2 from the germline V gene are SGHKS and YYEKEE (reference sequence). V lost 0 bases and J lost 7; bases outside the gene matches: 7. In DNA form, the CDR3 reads TGTGCCAGCAGCTTGGTGCCTAGCGGGAGAGGGGAGCAGTACTTC. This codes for CASSLVPSGRGEQYF.

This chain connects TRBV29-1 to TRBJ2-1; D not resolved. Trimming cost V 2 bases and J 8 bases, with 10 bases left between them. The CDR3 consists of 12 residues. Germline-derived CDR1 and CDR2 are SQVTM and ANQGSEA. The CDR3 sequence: CSVEWLVDEQFF. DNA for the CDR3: TGCAGCGTTGAATGGTTAGTCGATGAGCAGTTCTTC.

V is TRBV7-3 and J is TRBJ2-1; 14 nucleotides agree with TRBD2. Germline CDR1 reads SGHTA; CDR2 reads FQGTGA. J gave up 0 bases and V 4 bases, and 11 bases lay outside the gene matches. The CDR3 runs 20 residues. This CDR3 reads CASSSLGGTSGSASYNEQFF. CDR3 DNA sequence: TGTGCCAGCAGCTCCTTAGGAGGGACTAGCGGGAGCGCCTCCTACAATGAGCAGTTCTTC.

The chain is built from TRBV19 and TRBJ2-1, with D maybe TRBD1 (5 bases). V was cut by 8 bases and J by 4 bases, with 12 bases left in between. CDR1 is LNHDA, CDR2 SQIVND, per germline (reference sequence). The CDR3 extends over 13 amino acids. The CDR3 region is CASQTAEYNEQFF. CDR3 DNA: TGTGCCAGTCAGACAGCCGAATACAATGAGCAGTTCTTC.

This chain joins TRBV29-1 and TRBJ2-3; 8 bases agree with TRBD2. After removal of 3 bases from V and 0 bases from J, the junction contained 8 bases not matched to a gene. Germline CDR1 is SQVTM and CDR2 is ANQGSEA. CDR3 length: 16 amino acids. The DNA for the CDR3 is TGCAGCGTTGATGGTGGGACTAGGAGAAGCACAGATACGCAGTATTTT. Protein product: CSVDGGTRRSTDTQYF.

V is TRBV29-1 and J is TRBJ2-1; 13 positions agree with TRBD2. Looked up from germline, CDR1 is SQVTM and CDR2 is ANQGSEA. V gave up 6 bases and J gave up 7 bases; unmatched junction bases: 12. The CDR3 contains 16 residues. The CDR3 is CSVRTSGSVSFNEQFF. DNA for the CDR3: TGCAGCGTGCGGACTAGCGGGAGTGTGAGCTTTAATGAGCAGTTCTTC.

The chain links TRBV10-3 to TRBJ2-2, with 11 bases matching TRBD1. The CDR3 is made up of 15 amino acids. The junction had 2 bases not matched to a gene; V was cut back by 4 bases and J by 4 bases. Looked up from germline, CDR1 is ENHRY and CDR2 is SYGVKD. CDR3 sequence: CAISGTGGGTGELFF. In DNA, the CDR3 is TGTGCCATCAGTGGGACAGGGGGCGGCACCGGGGAGCTGTTTTTT.

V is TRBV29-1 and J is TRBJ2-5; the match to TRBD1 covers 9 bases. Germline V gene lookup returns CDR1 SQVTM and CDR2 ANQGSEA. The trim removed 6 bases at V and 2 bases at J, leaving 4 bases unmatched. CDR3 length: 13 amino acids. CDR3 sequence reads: CSVTGTGQETQYF. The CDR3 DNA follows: TGCAGCGTGACCGGGACAGGGCAAGAGACCCAGTACTTC.